Sequencing of this TCR beta chain was carried out in a study of shared clonotypes between healthy human individuals. Study context: CD4 naive and memory got three plates each, CD8 naive two, CD8 memory one.

There were no recent acute infections or vaccinations among the donors, who were healthy HIV-negative adults. All of the donors resided in Nashville, Tennessee, and each was a Caucasian adult. Using immunoSEQ multiplex PCR, the repertoire was profiled, and TCRdb retains in-frame clones only, with some absent. The sample consists of a few million clones, 95% of them appearing once. This TCR came from a man younger than 35 in good health. The specimen was naive CD4+ T cells sorted from blood. Subset specified: CD45RA+ positively selected.

CDR3 sequence: CASSPPTPGETQYF. The CDR3 DNA follows: TGTGCCAGCAGTCCCCCGACTCCGGGGGAGACCCAGTACTTC. This chain connects TRBV6-6 to TRBJ2-5; D is perhaps TRBD2 (5 bases). Trimming removed 5 bases at V and 5 bases at J, with 15 bases between. The germline gives CDR1 MNHNY, CDR2 SVGAGI (reference sequence). The CDR3 runs 14 residues.